Below, 21 T cell receptor beta chains from the same sample are listed, as sequenced in a study of blood T cell repertoires in COVID-19. Measured with immunoSEQ multiplex PCR; TCRdb has only the in-frame clones, and not every one. The sample shows about 8,700 clones, around 90% of them seen only once. The source material was peripheral blood. These receptors were collected from a woman aged 50 to 65 with active COVID-19.

The chain combines TRBV28 with TRBJ2-7, with 10 bases identical to TRBD1. Germline-derived CDR1 and CDR2 are MDHEN and SYDVKM. After removal of 6 bases from V and 5 bases from J, the junction contained 7 bases not matched to a gene. The CDR3 is made up of 14 amino acids. The CDR3 spells CASSLTGGMDEQYF. CDR3 sequence (DNA): TGTGCCAGCAGCTTGACAGGGGGCATGGACGAGCAGTACTTC.

The V and J genes are TRBV9 and TRBJ2-1; 8 nucleotides align to TRBD1. Germline assignment: CDR1 SGDLS and CDR2 YYNGEE. The V segment lost 5 bases and the J segment 6 bases; nucleotides outside the gene matches: 4. There are 13 residues in the CDR3. In DNA form, the CDR3 reads TGTGCCAGCAGACCCACAGGGGGCAATGAGCAGTTCTTC. Residues: CASRPTGGNEQFF.

The sample holds one count of this clone. This chain connects TRBV11-2 to TRBJ2-5; 8 nucleotides align to TRBD1. Per the germline V gene, CDR1 is SGHAT and CDR2 is FQNNGV. V was clipped by 1 base and J by 2 bases; unmatched bases: 3. The CDR3 has 15 amino acids. CDR3 sequence: CASSLVTGGQETQYF. The CDR3 region has the DNA TGTGCCAGCAGCTTAGTTACAGGGGGTCAAGAGACCCAGTACTTC.

The V gene is TRBV4-2, the J gene TRBJ1-1, with a tentative D call TRBD1 (6 bases). CDR1 LGHNA and CDR2 YNFKEQ come from the germline V gene. V gave up 1 base and J gave up 7 bases, with 10 bases separating them. The CDR3 spans 13 residues. The CDR3: CASSQGFRGEAFF. The CDR3 DNA reads TGTGCCAGCAGCCAAGGGTTCAGGGGTGAAGCTTTCTTT.

This clone showed up just a few times. The chain is built from TRBV28 and TRBJ2-7, with 11 nucleotides matching TRBD1. Germline CDR1 is MDHEN and CDR2 is SYDVKM. The CDR3 is made up of 17 amino acids. Unmatched junction bases numbered 14, after V lost 6 bases and J lost 4 bases. CDR3 amino acids: CASSIPGDRGFSYEQYF. CDR3 in DNA: TGTGCCAGCAGCATACCCGGGGACAGGGGGTTTTCATACGAGCAGTACTTC.

The chain is built from TRBV14 and TRBJ1-5; perhaps TRBD1 as D (5 bases). The V gene lost 3 bases and the J gene lost 1 base, with 25 bases spanning the gap. This CDR3 has 20 amino acids. Germline-derived CDR1 and CDR2 are SGHDN and FVKESK. CDR3 DNA: TGTGCCAGCAGCCAGCACCGGGACTCCCGTCGGTCGTCAAGCAATCAGCCCCAGCATTTT. Encoded protein: CASSQHRDSRRSSSNQPQHF.

The chain is built from TRBV6-1 and TRBJ2-7; 8 positions match TRBD1. The CDR3 totals 15 residues. Unmatched junction bases numbered 3, after V lost 2 bases and J lost 0 bases. The germline gives CDR1 MNHNS, CDR2 SASEGT. The CDR3 DNA follows: TGTGCCAGCAGTGAATCTACAGGGGGCTCCTACGAGCAGTACTTC. It codes for CASSESTGGSYEQYF.

The rearrangement uses TRBV7-9 and TRBJ1-5; D is unclear. The CDR3 is made up of 14 amino acids. Germline CDR1 SEHNR, CDR2 FQNEAQ (reference sequence). V lost 2 bases and J lost 4, with 9 bases in between. CDR3 protein: CASSLPSENQPQHF. CDR3 nucleotide sequence: TGTGCCAGCAGCTTACCAAGCGAGAATCAGCCCCAGCATTTT.

J is TRBJ1-4 and V is TRBV19, with D maybe TRBD1 (5 bases). Germline values: CDR1 LNHDA, CDR2 SQIVND (reference sequence). The length of the CDR3 is 14 residues. The germline V and J ends were trimmed by 4 bases and 5 bases, with 11 bases remaining between them. The CDR3 reads CASSRRQPNEKLFF. The CDR3 region has the DNA TGTGCCAGTAGTAGAAGACAGCCGAATGAAAAACTGTTTTTT. Supplemented by reference TRBV19 and TRBJ1-4, the full variable domain reads DGGITQSPKYLFRKEGQNVTLSCEQNLNHDAMYWYRQDPGQGLRLIYYSQIVNDFQKGDIAEGYSVSREKKESFPLTVTSAQKNPTAFYLCASSRRQPNEKLFFGSGTQLSVL.

This chain uses TRBV28 with TRBJ1-4; maybe TRBD1 (6 bases). Germline values: CDR1 MDHEN, CDR2 SYDVKM. Trimming took 5 bases from V and 0 from J, leaving 22 bases between them. The CDR3 is 19 residues long. DNA for the CDR3: TGTGCCAGCAGTCTTACCGGGACACCACACTTATCAACTAATGAAAAACTGTTTTTT. Protein: CASSLTGTPHLSTNEKLFF.

The CDR3 DNA reads as TGTGCCAGCACCACCCAGGGCGGCAACGTCCTGACTTTC. As protein: CASTTQGGNVLTF. The rearrangement joins TRBV28 to TRBJ2-6; possibly TRBD1 for D (5 bases). The CDR3 loop spans 13 amino acids. CDR1 is MDHEN, CDR2 SYDVKM, per germline. Between the trimmed V and J ends, which lost 7 bases and 9 bases, there was a span of 13 bases.

The chain uses TRBV5-1 and TRBJ2-2; 7 bases line up with TRBD2. The CDR3 extends over 14 amino acids. The ends lost 4 bases at V and 7 bases at J; junction bases unmatched: 7. Germline V CDR1 and CDR2: SGHRS, YFSETQ. CDR3 bases: TGCGCCAGCAGCGCGCGGGAGTCCGGCGGGGAGCTGTTTTTT. Protein sequence: CASSARESGGELFF.

The chain couples TRBV3-1 (or the pseudogene TRBV3-2) to TRBJ2-1, with D perhaps TRBD2 (5 bases). The CDR3 is made up of 14 amino acids. The germline CDR1 and CDR2 sequences are LGHDT and YNNKEL (reference sequence). Trimming took 0 bases from V and 8 from J, leaving 11 bases between them. As DNA, the CDR3 is TGTGCCAGCAGCCAAGATAGGGAGATGGATGAGCAGTTCTTC. This gives the protein CASSQDREMDEQFF.

This sequence joins TRBV19 and TRBJ1-3; a possible D gene is TRBD1 (5 bases). Deletions cut 7 bases from V and 0 bases from J, with 13 bases between. Germline CDR1 reads LNHDA; CDR2 reads SQIVND (reference sequence). The CDR3 is made up of 15 amino acids. CDR3 sequence reads: CASKEGRASGNTIYF. The CDR3 bases are TGTGCCAGTAAGGAAGGCAGGGCCTCTGGAAACACCATATATTTT.

V and J are TRBV2 and TRBJ1-5; TRBD1 might be the D (6 bases). Germline CDR1 SNHLY, CDR2 FYNNEI. Trimming removed 7 bases from V and 5 bases from J, with 15 bases in between. This CDR3 has 14 residues. CDR3 residues: CASTQGLMDQPQHF. Written as DNA, the CDR3 is TGTGCCAGCACGCAGGGGCTAATGGATCAGCCCCAGCATTTT.

V is TRBV29-1 and J is TRBJ2-1; TRBD1 matches 8 bases. Germline-derived CDR1 and CDR2 are SQVTM and ANQGSEA. This CDR3 has 13 amino acids. J gave up 6 bases and V 3 bases, and 4 bases lay outside the gene matches. The CDR3 is CSVDRGRTNEQFF. The CDR3, as DNA: TGCAGCGTTGACAGGGGGCGGACCAATGAGCAGTTCTTC.

V gene TRBV7-3 combines with J gene TRBJ2-7, with D perhaps matching TRBD2 (6 bases). Trimming removed 2 bases from V and 6 bases from J, with 11 bases in between. Germline values: CDR1 SGHTA, CDR2 FQGTGA. The CDR3 has 13 amino acids. This CDR3 is CASSLSGDGEQYF. DNA of the CDR3: TGTGCCAGCAGCTTATCGGGGGATGGCGAGCAGTACTTC. Filled out from reference TRBV7-3 and TRBJ2-7, the complete variable domain reads GAGVSQTPSNKVTEKGKYVELRCDPISGHTALYWYRQSLGQGPEFLIYFQGTGAADDSGLPNDRFFAVRPEGSVSTLKIQRTERGDSAVYLCASSLSGDGEQYFGPGTRLTVT.

The chain has TRBV28 and TRBJ2-2, with D maybe TRBD2 (6 bases). The CDR3 covers 15 residues. The V end was cut by 2 bases, the J end by 3 bases, with 10 bases between. The V gene's germline CDR1 is MDHEN and CDR2 SYDVKM. CDR3 sequence: CASSLAGLDTGELFF. The CDR3 region has the DNA TGTGCCAGCAGTTTAGCGGGACTTGACACCGGGGAGCTGTTTTTT.

Only one count was recorded for this clone. The gene calls are TRBV14 and TRBJ1-1, with TRBD1 as a possible D gene (5 bases). Trimming took off 1 base at V and 1 base at J, with 13 bases between the two ends. There are 16 residues in the CDR3. Per germline, CDR1 SGHDN and CDR2 FVKESK. The CDR3 loop reads CASSQGIRGGNTEAFF. CDR3 nucleotides: TGTGCCAGCAGCCAAGGTATTCGCGGGGGGAACACTGAAGCTTTCTTT.

As to this clone: Sequence at one end of the junction differs from germline and may be a read error. The chain employs TRBV7-7 and TRBJ2-1, with TRBD2 identical over 15 bases. The germline V gene encodes CDR1 SSHAT and CDR2 FNYEAQ (reference sequence). CDR3 size: 16 residues. CDR3 in DNA: TGTGCTAGCAGCTTAGGACTAGCGGGAGGGCAGAATGAGCAGTTCTTC. It translates to CASSLGLAGGQNEQFF.

The chain recombines TRBV5-4 with TRBJ1-1; D may be TRBD1 (5 bases). The CDR3 runs 15 residues. CDR1 and CDR2 (germline): SGHNT, YYREEE (reference sequence). Between the trimmed V and J ends, which lost 0 bases and 0 bases, there was a span of 9 bases. This CDR3 is CASSLVGDLNTEAFF. Written as DNA, the CDR3 is TGTGCCAGCAGCTTGGTGGGGGACTTGAACACTGAAGCTTTCTTT. Together with reference TRBV5-4 and TRBJ1-1, the CDR3 gives the full variable domain: ETGVTQSPTHLIKTRGQQVTLRCSSQSGHNTVSWYQQALGQGPQFIFQYYREEENGRGNFPPRFSGLQFPNYSSELNVNALELDDSALYLCASSLVGDLNTEAFFGQGTRLTVV.